Below are 24 T cell receptor beta chains sequenced from a single sample in a study of T cell responses to AZD1222 COVID-19 vaccine. The data were produced by immunoSEQ multiplex PCR, yet TCRdb's version contains in-frame clones alone and is incomplete. The table shows 150,000 to 200,000 clones, with around nine tenths occurring only once. The sample in question was peripheral blood, obtained 28 days after the second dose of the MenACWY control vaccine. The receptors originated from an adult who received the MenACWY meningococcal vaccine as a control.

The chain employs TRBV25-1 and TRBJ2-3, with D possibly TRBD2 on 7 matching bases. The CDR3 loop spans 16 amino acids. CDR1 is MGHDK and CDR2 is SYGVNS in the germline V gene. Between the trimmed V and J ends, which lost 1 base and 4 bases, there was a span of 15 bases. The CDR3 DNA reads TGTGCCAGCAGTGAATTAGGAGGGGGGGACTCAGATACGCAGTATTTT. Its translation: CASSELGGGDSDTQYF.

The J gene is TRBJ1-1, the V gene TRBV2, with D possibly matching TRBD1 (5 bases). From germline, CDR1 is SNHLY and CDR2 FYNNEI. V lost 6 bases, J lost 3 bases, and 14 bases lay in between. The CDR3 runs to 14 residues. Here the CDR3 DNA reads TGTGCCAGCAGGTTCGGGGTGGGGGACACTGAAGCTTTCTTT. Translation gives CASRFGVGDTEAFF.

This chain links TRBV5-1 with TRBJ2-1, with D possibly TRBD2 on 5 matching bases. CDR3 size: 15 residues. Germline V gene sequence: CDR1 SGHRS, CDR2 YFSETQ. Trimming removed 0 bases at V and 5 bases at J, with 12 bases between. The chain's CDR3 is CASSLASGLNNEQFF. The DNA of the CDR3 is TGCGCCAGCAGCTTGGCATCGGGGTTGAACAATGAGCAGTTCTTC.

This clone showed up just once. The CDR3 bases are TGTGCCAGCAGCCTCCGGGGACAGGGTCGATATGGCTACACCTTC. It encodes CASSLRGQGRYGYTF. The chain uses TRBV6-5 and TRBJ1-2; 9 bases map to TRBD1. J lost 5 bases, V lost 6 bases, and 10 bases had no gene match. Germline-derived CDR1 and CDR2 are MNHEY and SVGAGI. This CDR3 contains 15 residues.

The chain joins TRBV6-2 or TRBV6-3 to TRBJ2-3, with a tentative D call TRBD2 (6 bases). This CDR3 contains 15 residues. The V gene lost 6 bases and the J gene lost 2 bases, with 15 bases spanning the gap. Germline-derived CDR1 and CDR2 are MNHEY and SVGEGT. For the CDR3, the DNA is TGTGCCAGCAGCCCCAGGGACTCCACCACAGATACGCAGTATTTT. This translates into CASSPRDSTTDTQYF.

This sequence joins TRBV28 and TRBJ1-6; D perhaps matches TRBD1 (5 bases). Germline V lookup: CDR1 MDHEN, CDR2 SYDVKM. V lost 2 bases to trimming and J lost 7 bases, with 12 bases between them. The CDR3 loop spans 15 amino acids. CDR3 protein: CASSLGGSRNSPLHF. The CDR3 bases are TGTGCCAGCAGTTTAGGGGGGAGTAGGAATTCACCCCTCCACTTT.

This rearrangement joins TRBV14 to TRBJ2-1; 11 bases line up with TRBD2. The CDR3 is made up of 18 amino acids. With V trimmed by 4 bases and J by 0 bases, 8 bases remained unmatched. Germline V gene lookup returns CDR1 SGHDN and CDR2 FVKESK. CDR3 coding DNA: TGTGCCAGCAGCCCTAGGACTAGCGGGTTTAGCTCCTACAATGAGCAGTTCTTC. Amino acids: CASSPRTSGFSSYNEQFF.

V usage is TRBV6-2 or TRBV6-3 and J usage is TRBJ1-2; D gene unclear. The V gene's germline CDR1 is MNHEY and CDR2 SVGEGT. The CDR3 totals 14 residues. The V end lost 4 bases, the J end lost 4 bases, and 13 bases lay between the germline ends. The CDR3: CASSSLTVGYGYTF. The CDR3 coding sequence is TGTGCCAGCAGTTCTTTAACAGTTGGCTATGGCTACACCTTC.

Remarks on this clone: Other DNA variants within this sample encode the same CDR3. The V gene is TRBV12-3 or TRBV12-4, the J gene TRBJ1-2; no firm D call. Trimming took 1 base from V and 4 from J, leaving 4 bases between them. The CDR3 extends over 12 amino acids. The CDR3 DNA sequence: TGTGCCAGCAGTTTAGATTTCTATGGCTACACCTTC. Translation gives CASSLDFYGYTF.

The CDR3 sequence: CASSTDRAWNTIYF. DNA of the CDR3: TGTGCCAGCAGCACGGACAGGGCATGGAACACCATATATTTT. J is TRBJ1-3 and V is TRBV7-9; 8 bases are a match to TRBD1. The CDR3 extends over 14 amino acids. From germline, CDR1 is SEHNR and CDR2 FQNEAQ (reference sequence). The junction had 7 bases not matched to a gene; V was cut back by 5 bases and J by 7 bases.

CDR3 region: CAWVGTVNTEAFF. CDR3 nucleotides: TGTGCCTGGGTGGGGACAGTGAACACTGAAGCTTTCTTT. The chain combines TRBV30 with TRBJ1-1; TRBD1 matches 7 bases. The CDR3 loop spans 13 amino acids. Germline values: CDR1 GTSNPN, CDR2 SVGIG (reference sequence). With V trimmed by 5 bases and J by 0 bases, 3 bases remained unmatched.

The chain joins TRBV10-1 to TRBJ2-2; 7 bases fit TRBD2. Germline CDR1 reads WNHNN; CDR2 reads SYGVQD (reference sequence). CDR3 size: 16 residues. V was clipped by 0 bases and J by 0 bases; unmatched bases: 1. CDR3 nucleotide sequence: TGCGCCAGCAGTGAGTCGGGGGGGACGAACACCGGGGAGCTGTTTTTT. Translating it yields CASSESGGTNTGELFF.

In its sample, this clone was seen once. The chain couples TRBV10-1 to TRBJ2-7; D gene uncertain. The CDR3 is 13 amino acids. Trimming removed 2 bases at V and 0 bases at J, with 5 bases between. Germline loops: CDR1 WNHNN, CDR2 SYGVQD (reference sequence). The CDR3 loop reads CASSEPNSYEQYF. The CDR3 nucleotides are TGCGCCAGCAGTGAGCCTAACTCCTACGAGCAGTACTTC.

The CDR3 here is CASSEVNNEKLFF. The CDR3 nucleotides read TGTGCCAGCAGCGAAGTCAATAATGAAAAACTGTTTTTT. The rearrangement uses TRBV7-2 and TRBJ1-4; no definite D call. Per germline, CDR1 SGHTA and CDR2 FQGNSA. V shed 5 bases and J shed 4 bases, with 8 bases lying between them. This CDR3 contains 13 residues.

The chain couples TRBV11-3 to TRBJ2-2, with D possibly matching TRBD1 (5 bases). The germline V gene has CDR1 SGHNT and CDR2 YENEEA. The CDR3 extends over 14 amino acids. The V and J ends lost 2 bases and 3 bases respectively, with 7 bases between them. The CDR3 region is CASSLTGDTGELFF. The CDR3 DNA reads TGTGCCAGCAGCTTAACAGGAGACACCGGGGAGCTGTTTTTT.

This clone is a singleton in its sample. The chain links TRBV5-1 to TRBJ2-2; D gene uncertain. The V end was cut by 2 bases, the J end by 1 base, with 12 bases between. The CDR3 runs 16 residues. Germline assignment: CDR1 SGHRS and CDR2 YFSETQ. The CDR3 nucleotides read TGCGCCAGCAGCTTCGGCAGAAGTATGAACACCGGGGAGCTGTTTTTT. Encoded protein: CASSFGRSMNTGELFF. The full variable domain, its missing parts supplied by reference TRBV5-1 and TRBJ2-2, is KAGVTQTPRYLIKTRGQQVTLSCSPISGHRSVSWYQQTPGQGLQFLFEYFSETQRNKGNFPGRFSGRQFSNSRSEMNVSTLELGDSALYLCASSFGRSMNTGELFFGEGSRLTVL.

The chain carries TRBV6-5 and TRBJ1-4, with TRBD1 as a possible D gene (5 bases). V lost 2 bases to trimming and J lost 6 bases, with 10 bases between them. Germline CDR1 is MNHEY and CDR2 is SVGAGI. This CDR3 contains 14 residues. As DNA, the CDR3 is TGTGCCAGCAGTTACGGGACGGTTGATGAAAAACTGTTTTTT. Its protein is CASSYGTVDEKLFF.

This chain joins TRBV24-1 and TRBJ2-1; 9 bases are a match to TRBD1. The germline V gene has CDR1 KGHDR and CDR2 SFDVKD. The V and J ends lost 3 bases and 4 bases, in that order; junction bases with no gene match: 3. This CDR3 has 15 amino acids. For the CDR3, the DNA is TGTGCCACCAGTGATCGGGACAGGGAGTACAATGAGCAGTTCTTC. This gives the protein CATSDRDREYNEQFF.

V is TRBV6-5 and J is TRBJ1-2, with 9 nucleotides matching TRBD1. The V and J ends lost 7 bases and 8 bases, in that order; junction bases with no gene match: 11. Germline V CDR1 and CDR2: MNHEY, SVGAGI. The CDR3 extends over 14 amino acids. CDR3 region: CASTITGGASGYTF. The CDR3 DNA reads as TGTGCCAGCACGATAACAGGGGGCGCTTCGGGCTACACCTTC.

The V call is TRBV19, the J call TRBJ1-4; D call uncertain. The CDR3 has 16 residues. Germline assignment: CDR1 LNHDA and CDR2 SQIVND (reference sequence). The V end was cut by 2 bases, the J end by 7 bases, with 17 bases between. The CDR3, as DNA: TGTGCCAGTAGTATACGGGATCAAGGGATCACTGAAAAACTGTTTTTT. Encoded protein: CASSIRDQGITEKLFF. The entire variable domain, with the rest obtained from reference TRBV19 and TRBJ1-4, is as follows: DGGITQSPKYLFRKEGQNVTLSCEQNLNHDAMYWYRQDPGQGLRLIYYSQIVNDFQKGDIAEGYSVSREKKESFPLTVTSAQKNPTAFYLCASSIRDQGITEKLFFGSGTQLSVL.

The chain carries TRBV19 and TRBJ1-5, with TRBD1 as a possible D gene (5 bases). The germline CDR1 and CDR2 sequences are LNHDA and SQIVND (reference sequence). The CDR3 length is 13 residues. V was cut by 5 bases and J by 7 bases, with 12 bases left in between. The CDR3 coding sequence is TGTGCCAGTAGTGCCCTCCGGGGGCAGCCCCAGCATTTT. Protein product: CASSALRGQPQHF.

The chain uses TRBV30 and TRBJ2-7; D may match TRBD1 or TRBD2 (5 bases each). This CDR3 contains 14 residues. Germline-derived CDR1 and CDR2 are GTSNPN and SVGIG (reference sequence). V lost 2 bases and J lost 3, with 14 bases in between. CDR3: CAWSIGQGVYEQYF. The CDR3 DNA reads as TGTGCCTGGAGTATAGGGCAGGGAGTCTACGAGCAGTACTTC.

V usage is TRBV18 and J usage is TRBJ2-2, with D hard to call. The CDR3 extends over 15 amino acids. Germline CDR1 and CDR2: KGHSH and LQKENI. The V gene lost 1 base and the J gene lost 6 bases, with 12 bases spanning the gap. The CDR3 sequence is CASSPLPSDAGELFF. The CDR3 DNA reads as TGTGCCAGCTCACCACTTCCCAGCGATGCCGGGGAGCTGTTTTTT.

This clone was seen more than once but under ten times. V usage is TRBV18 and J usage is TRBJ2-1; 11 nucleotides line up with TRBD2. Trimming took 1 base from V and 9 from J; bases not matched to a gene: 11. CDR3 length equals 17 residues. The germline V gene encodes CDR1 KGHSH and CDR2 LQKENI. The CDR3: CASSPRLAGGLGTEQFF. The DNA of the CDR3 is TGTGCCAGCTCACCACGGCTAGCGGGAGGTCTCGGCACTGAGCAGTTCTTC. The variable domain in full, completed from reference TRBV18 and TRBJ2-1, reads NAGVMQNPRHLVRRRGQEARLRCSPMKGHSHVYWYRQLPEEGLKFMVYLQKENIIDESGMPKERFSAEFPKEGPSILRIQQVVRGDSAAYFCASSPRLAGGLGTEQFFGPGTRLTVL.